This T cell receptor beta chain derives from a study of blood T cell repertoires in COVID-19. Study background: The analysed material was cDNA or gDNA that came from T cells, B-cell-depleted T cells, or PBMCs.

Sequencing used immunoSEQ multiplex PCR; TCRdb keeps in-frame clones, though not all of them. The sample includes some 98,000 clones, approximately 80% seen only once; the top ten take roughly 19%. V shed 1 base, J shed 7 bases, and the junction held 4 bases outside the gene matches. CDR3 length: 15 amino acids. Germline V gene sequence: CDR1 LGHDT, CDR2 YNNKEL (reference sequence). Sequenced sample: peripheral blood. The receptor was isolated from a human donor in a cohort sampled during active COVID-19. The chain employs TRBV3-1 (or the pseudogene TRBV3-2) and TRBJ1-6; 7 bases agree with TRBD1. CDR3 sequence reads: CASSQGDRANSPLHF. In DNA, the CDR3 is TGTGCCAGCAGCCAAGGCGACAGGGCGAATTCACCCCTCCACTTT.